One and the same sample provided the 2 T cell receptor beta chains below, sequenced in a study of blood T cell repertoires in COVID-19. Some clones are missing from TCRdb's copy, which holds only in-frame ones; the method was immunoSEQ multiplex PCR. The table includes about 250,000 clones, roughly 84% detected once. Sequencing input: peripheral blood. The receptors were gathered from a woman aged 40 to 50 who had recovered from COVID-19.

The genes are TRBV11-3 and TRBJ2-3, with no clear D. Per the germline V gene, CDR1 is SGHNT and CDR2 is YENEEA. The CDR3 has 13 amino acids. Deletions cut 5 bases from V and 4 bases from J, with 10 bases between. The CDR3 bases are TGTGCCAGCAGCCTCCTGGAGTCAGATACGCAGTATTTT. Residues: CASSLLESDTQYF.

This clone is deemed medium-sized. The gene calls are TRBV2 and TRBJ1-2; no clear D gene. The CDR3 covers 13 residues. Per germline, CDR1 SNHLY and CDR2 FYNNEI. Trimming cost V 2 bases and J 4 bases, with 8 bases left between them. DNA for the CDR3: TGTGCCAGCAGTGAAAACGGAGCCTATGGCTACACCTTC. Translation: CASSENGAYGYTF. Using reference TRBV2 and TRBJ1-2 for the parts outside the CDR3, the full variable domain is EPEVTQTPSHQVTQMGQEVILRCVPISNHLYFYWYRQILGQKVEFLVSFYNNEISEKSEIFDDQFSVERPDGSNFTLKIRSTKLEDSAMYFCASSENGAYGYTFGSGTRLTVV.